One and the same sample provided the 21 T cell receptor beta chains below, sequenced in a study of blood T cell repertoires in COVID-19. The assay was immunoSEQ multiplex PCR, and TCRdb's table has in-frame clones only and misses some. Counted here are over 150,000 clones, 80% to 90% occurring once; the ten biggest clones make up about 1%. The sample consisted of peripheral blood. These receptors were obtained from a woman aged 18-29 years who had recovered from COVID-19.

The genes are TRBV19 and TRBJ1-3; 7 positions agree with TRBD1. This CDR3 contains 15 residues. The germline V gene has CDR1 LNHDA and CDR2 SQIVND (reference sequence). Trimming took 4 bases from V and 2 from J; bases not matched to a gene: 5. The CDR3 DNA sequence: TGTGCCAGTAGTAGGACAGGACAAGCTGGAAACACCATATATTTT. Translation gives CASSRTGQAGNTIYF.

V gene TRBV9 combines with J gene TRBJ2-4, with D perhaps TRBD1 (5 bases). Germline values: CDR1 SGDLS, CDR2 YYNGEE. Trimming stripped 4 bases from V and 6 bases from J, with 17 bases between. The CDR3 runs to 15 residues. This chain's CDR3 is CASSPLGRDTNIQYF. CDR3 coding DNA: TGTGCCAGCAGCCCCCTGGGCAGGGATACAAACATTCAGTACTTC. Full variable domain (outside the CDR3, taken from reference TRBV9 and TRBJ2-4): DSGVTQTPKHLITATGQRVTLRCSPRSGDLSVYWYQQSLDQGLQFLIQYYNGEERAKGNILERFSAQQFPDLHSELNLSSLELGDSALYFCASSPLGRDTNIQYFGAGTRLSVL.

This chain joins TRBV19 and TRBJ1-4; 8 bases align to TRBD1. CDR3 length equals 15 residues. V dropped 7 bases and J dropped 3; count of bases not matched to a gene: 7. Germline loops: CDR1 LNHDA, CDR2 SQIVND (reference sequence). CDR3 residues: CASKTLGQANEKLFF. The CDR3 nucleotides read TGTGCCAGTAAGACCCTGGGACAGGCTAATGAAAAACTGTTTTTT.

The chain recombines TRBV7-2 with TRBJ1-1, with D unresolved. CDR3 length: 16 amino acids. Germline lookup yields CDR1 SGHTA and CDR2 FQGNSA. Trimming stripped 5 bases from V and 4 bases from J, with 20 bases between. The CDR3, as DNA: TGTGCCAGCAGCCCCCACGGCGGGTTAATTGGCACTGAAGCTTTCTTT. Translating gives CASSPHGGLIGTEAFF.

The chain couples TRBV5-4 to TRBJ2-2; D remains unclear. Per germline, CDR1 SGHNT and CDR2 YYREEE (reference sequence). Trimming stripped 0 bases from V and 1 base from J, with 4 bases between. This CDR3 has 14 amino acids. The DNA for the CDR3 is TGTGCCAGCAGCTTGGTGAGGAACACCGGGGAGCTGTTTTTT. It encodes CASSLVRNTGELFF.

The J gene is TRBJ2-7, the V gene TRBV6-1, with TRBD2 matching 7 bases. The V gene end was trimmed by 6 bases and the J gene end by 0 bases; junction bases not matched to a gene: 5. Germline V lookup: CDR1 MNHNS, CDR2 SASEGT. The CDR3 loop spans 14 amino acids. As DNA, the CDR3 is TGTGCCAGCAGACTGCGGGGGAGCTCCTACGAGCAGTACTTC. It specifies CASRLRGSSYEQYF.

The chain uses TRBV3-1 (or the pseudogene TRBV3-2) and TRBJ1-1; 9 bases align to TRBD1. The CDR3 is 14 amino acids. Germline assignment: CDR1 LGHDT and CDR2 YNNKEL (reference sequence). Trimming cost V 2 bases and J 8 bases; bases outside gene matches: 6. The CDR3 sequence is CASSQSTGGLEAFF. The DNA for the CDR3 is TGTGCCAGCAGCCAATCTACAGGGGGCTTGGAAGCTTTCTTT.

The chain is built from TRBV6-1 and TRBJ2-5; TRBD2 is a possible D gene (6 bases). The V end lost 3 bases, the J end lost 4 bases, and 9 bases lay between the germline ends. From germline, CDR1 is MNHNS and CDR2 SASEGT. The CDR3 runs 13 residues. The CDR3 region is CASSEVTRETQYF. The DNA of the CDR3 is TGTGCCAGCAGTGAGGTGACTAGAGAGACCCAGTACTTC.

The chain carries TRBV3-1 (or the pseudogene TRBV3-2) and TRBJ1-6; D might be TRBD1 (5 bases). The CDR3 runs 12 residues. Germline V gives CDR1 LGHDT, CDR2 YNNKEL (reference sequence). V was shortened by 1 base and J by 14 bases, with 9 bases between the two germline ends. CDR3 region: CASSQGGSALHF. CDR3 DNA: TGTGCCAGCAGCCAAGGGGGCTCAGCCCTCCACTTT.

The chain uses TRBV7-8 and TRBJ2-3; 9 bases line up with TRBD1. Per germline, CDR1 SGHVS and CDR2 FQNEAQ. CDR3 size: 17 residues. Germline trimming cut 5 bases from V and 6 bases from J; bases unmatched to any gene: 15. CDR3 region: CASSLWGLTGGGDTQYF. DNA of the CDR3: TGTGCCAGCAGCCTCTGGGGGTTGACAGGGGGAGGTGATACGCAGTATTTT.

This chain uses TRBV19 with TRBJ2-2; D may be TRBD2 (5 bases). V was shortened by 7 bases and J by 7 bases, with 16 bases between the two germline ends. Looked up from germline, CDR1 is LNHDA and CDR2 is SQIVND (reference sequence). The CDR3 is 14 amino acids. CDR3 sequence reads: CASISSLWGGELFF. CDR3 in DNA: TGTGCCAGTATTTCTAGCCTTTGGGGCGGGGAGCTGTTTTTT. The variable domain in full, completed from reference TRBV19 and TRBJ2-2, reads DGGITQSPKYLFRKEGQNVTLSCEQNLNHDAMYWYRQDPGQGLRLIYYSQIVNDFQKGDIAEGYSVSREKKESFPLTVTSAQKNPTAFYLCASISSLWGGELFFGEGSRLTVL.

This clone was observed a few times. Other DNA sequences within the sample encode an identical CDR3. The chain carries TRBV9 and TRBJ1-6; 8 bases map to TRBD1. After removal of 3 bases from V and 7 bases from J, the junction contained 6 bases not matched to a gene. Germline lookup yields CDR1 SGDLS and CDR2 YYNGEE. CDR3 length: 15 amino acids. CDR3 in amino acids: CASSEQGVNNSPLHF. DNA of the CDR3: TGTGCCAGCAGCGAACAGGGGGTTAACAATTCACCCCTCCACTTT.

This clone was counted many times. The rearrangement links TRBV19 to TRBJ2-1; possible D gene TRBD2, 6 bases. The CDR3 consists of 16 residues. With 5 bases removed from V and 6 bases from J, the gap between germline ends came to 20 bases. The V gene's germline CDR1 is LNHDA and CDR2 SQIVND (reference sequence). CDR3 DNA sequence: TGTGCCAGTAGTTTCAAAAGCTGGGCCGGGGGCAATGAGCAGTTCTTC. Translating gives CASSFKSWAGGNEQFF. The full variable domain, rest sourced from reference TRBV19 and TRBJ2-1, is DGGITQSPKYLFRKEGQNVTLSCEQNLNHDAMYWYRQDPGQGLRLIYYSQIVNDFQKGDIAEGYSVSREKKESFPLTVTSAQKNPTAFYLCASSFKSWAGGNEQFFGPGTRLTVL.

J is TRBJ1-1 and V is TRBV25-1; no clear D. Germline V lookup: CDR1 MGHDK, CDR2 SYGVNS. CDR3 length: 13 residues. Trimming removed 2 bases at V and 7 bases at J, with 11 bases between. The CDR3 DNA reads TGTGCCAGCAGTGAAGGGCTGGTCGGTGAAGCTTTCTTT. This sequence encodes CASSEGLVGEAFF. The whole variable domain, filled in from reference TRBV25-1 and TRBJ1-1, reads EADIYQTPRYLVIGTGKKITLECSQTMGHDKMYWYQQDPGMELHLIHYSYGVNSTEKGDLSSESTVSRIRTEHFPLTLESARPSHTSQYLCASSEGLVGEAFFGQGTRLTVV.

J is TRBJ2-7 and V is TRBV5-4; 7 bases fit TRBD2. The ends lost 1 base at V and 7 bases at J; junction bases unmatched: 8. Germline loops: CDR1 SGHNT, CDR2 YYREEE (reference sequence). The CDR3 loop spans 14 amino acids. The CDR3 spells CASSLSGAVGEQYF. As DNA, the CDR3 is TGTGCCAGCAGCTTGAGCGGGGCCGTAGGGGAGCAGTACTTC.

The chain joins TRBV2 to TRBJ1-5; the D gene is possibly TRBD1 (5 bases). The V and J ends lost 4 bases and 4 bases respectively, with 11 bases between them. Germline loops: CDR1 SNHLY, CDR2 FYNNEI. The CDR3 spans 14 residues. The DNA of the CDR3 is TGTGCCAGCAGTGTGCAGGGTAGTAATCAGCCCCAGCATTTT. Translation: CASSVQGSNQPQHF.

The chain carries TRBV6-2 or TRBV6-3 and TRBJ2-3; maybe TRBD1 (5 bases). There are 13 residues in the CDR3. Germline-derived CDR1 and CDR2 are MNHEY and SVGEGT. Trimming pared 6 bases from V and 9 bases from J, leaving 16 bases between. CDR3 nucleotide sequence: TGTGCCAGCAGCTATGATCGCAGGACAACGCAGTATTTT. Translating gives CASSYDRRTTQYF.

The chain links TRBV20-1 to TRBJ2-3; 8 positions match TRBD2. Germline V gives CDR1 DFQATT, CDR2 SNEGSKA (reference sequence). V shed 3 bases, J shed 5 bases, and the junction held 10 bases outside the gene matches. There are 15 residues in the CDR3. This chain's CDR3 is CSASGVSGVEDTQYF. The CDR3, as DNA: TGCAGTGCTAGTGGGGTTAGCGGGGTGGAAGATACGCAGTATTTT.

CDR3 bases: TGTGCCAGCAGTTACTCGAGTTCTAACTATGGCTACACCTTC. Its protein product is CASSYSSSNYGYTF. The chain combines TRBV6-5 with TRBJ1-2; D unresolved. The V gene lost 0 bases and the J gene lost 0 bases, with 5 bases spanning the gap. Per germline, CDR1 MNHEY and CDR2 SVGAGI. This CDR3 spans 14 amino acids.

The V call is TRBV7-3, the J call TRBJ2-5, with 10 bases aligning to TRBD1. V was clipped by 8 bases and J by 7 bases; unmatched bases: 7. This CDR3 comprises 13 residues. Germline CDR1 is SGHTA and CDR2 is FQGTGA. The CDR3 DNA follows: TGTGCCAGCGGCACAGGACAGGGGGGGACCCAGTACTTC. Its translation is CASGTGQGGTQYF. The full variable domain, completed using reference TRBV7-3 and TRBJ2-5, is GAGVSQTPSNKVTEKGKYVELRCDPISGHTALYWYRQSLGQGPEFLIYFQGTGAADDSGLPNDRFFAVRPEGSVSTLKIQRTERGDSAVYLCASGTGQGGTQYFGPGTRLLVL.

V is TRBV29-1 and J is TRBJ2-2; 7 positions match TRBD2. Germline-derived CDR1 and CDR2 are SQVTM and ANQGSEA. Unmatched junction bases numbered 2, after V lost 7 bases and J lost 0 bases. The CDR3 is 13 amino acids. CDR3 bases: TGCAGCGGTCGGGGGGCGAACACCGGGGAGCTGTTTTTT. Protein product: CSGRGANTGELFF.